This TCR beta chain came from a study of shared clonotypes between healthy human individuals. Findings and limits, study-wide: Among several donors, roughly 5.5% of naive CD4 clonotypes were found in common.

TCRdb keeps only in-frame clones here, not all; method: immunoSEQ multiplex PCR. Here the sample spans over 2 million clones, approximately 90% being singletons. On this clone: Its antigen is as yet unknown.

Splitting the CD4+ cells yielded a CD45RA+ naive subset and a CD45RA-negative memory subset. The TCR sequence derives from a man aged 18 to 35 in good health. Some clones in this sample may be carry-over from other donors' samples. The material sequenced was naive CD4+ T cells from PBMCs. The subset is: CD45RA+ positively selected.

Here the CDR3 reads CASSQDLAGAASTDTQYF. The CDR3 region has the DNA TGTGCCAGCAGCCAAGATTTGGCGGGAGCCGCGAGTACAGATACGCAGTATTTT. The chain combines TRBV14 with TRBJ2-3; 7 nucleotides line up with TRBD2. The CDR3 extends over 18 amino acids. Germline CDR1 and CDR2: SGHDN and FVKESK. V shed 0 bases, J shed 3 bases, and the junction held 12 bases outside the gene matches. The entire variable domain, with the rest obtained from reference TRBV14 and TRBJ2-3, is as follows: EAGVTQFPSHSVIEKGQTVTLRCDPISGHDNLYWYRRVMGKEIKFLLHFVKESKQDESGMPNNRFLAERTGGTYSTLKVQPAELEDSGVYFCASSQDLAGAASTDTQYFGPGTRLTVL.